Below, 29 T cell receptor beta chains from the same sample are listed, as sequenced in a study of chronic HIV infection and antiretroviral therapy. TCRdb re-called the 5' RACE reads through MiXCR, storing one row per CDR3 protein. This table has 30,000 to 35,000 distinct CDR3 sequences, around 9% appearing once. Input material: peripheral blood. All receptors come from an adult who had HIV and had not received antiretroviral therapy, or was an uninfected healthy control (not recorded which).

The rearrangement links TRBV10-3 to TRBJ2-2; D is undetermined. V was clipped by 2 bases and J by 7 bases, with 2 bases between them. From germline, CDR1 is ENHRY and CDR2 SYGVKD. The CDR3 consists of 11 residues. The CDR3 loop reads CAISEDGELFF. The CDR3 DNA is TGTGCCATCAGTGAGGACGGGGAGCTGTTTTTT.

At least ten counts were recorded for this clonotype. V gene TRBV24-1 combines with J gene TRBJ2-1, with D perhaps matching TRBD1 (5 bases). V gave up 8 bases and J gave up 5 bases, with 9 bases separating them. The CDR3 runs 12 residues. Germline CDR1 reads KGHDR; CDR2 reads SFDVKD. The CDR3 region is CATNSGNNEQFF. The DNA for the CDR3 is TGTGCCACCAACTCAGGGAACAATGAGCAGTTCTTC.

This clonotype was detected ten times or more. J is TRBJ2-1 and V is TRBV7-2; maybe TRBD2 (6 bases). V was cut by 1 base and J by 2 bases, with 18 bases left in between. This CDR3 region has 18 residues. From germline, CDR1 is SGHTA and CDR2 FQGNSA. CDR3 region: CASSLVKLTSRAYNEQFF. DNA of the CDR3: TGTGCCAGCAGCTTAGTTAAGCTAACTAGCCGTGCCTACAATGAGCAGTTCTTC.

This clonotype is termed medium-sized. The rearrangement uses TRBV10-2 and TRBJ2-6, with D unresolved. The length of the CDR3 is 15 residues. Trimming removed 1 base from V and 4 bases from J, with 8 bases in between. Germline CDR1 WSHSY, CDR2 SAAADI. CDR3 bases: TGCGCCAGCAGTGAGTGGGGTTCCGGGGCCAACGTCCTGACTTTC. Amino acids: CASSEWGSGANVLTF.

This clonotype was recorded many times. This rearrangement joins TRBV10-2 to TRBJ1-6; D remains unclear. V dropped 6 bases and J dropped 7 bases, with 16 bases sitting between them. Germline CDR1 is WSHSY and CDR2 is SAAADI. CDR3 length: 15 amino acids. CDR3 residues: CASSLFRDNNSPLHF. CDR3 coding DNA: TGCGCCAGCAGCCTCTTTAGGGATAACAATTCACCCCTCCACTTT.

This clonotype was seen repeatedly, ten times or more. This chain uses TRBV9 with TRBJ2-3; D could derive from TRBD1 or TRBD2 (6 bases each). V was shortened by 5 bases and J by 2 bases, with 33 bases between the two germline ends. CDR3 length: 21 amino acids. Germline assignment: CDR1 SGDLS and CDR2 YYNGEE. Written as DNA, the CDR3 is TGTGCCAGCAGTCCCCATCGGGGGCAGGGAAGGAGGCACGAGGACACAGATACGCAGTATTTT. This gives the protein CASSPHRGQGRRHEDTDTQYF.

This clonotype was counted only a few times. CDR3 protein: CATRGRAYGYTF. The CDR3 nucleotides read TGTGCCACGCGCGGCAGGGCCTATGGCTACACCTTC. The chain couples TRBV7-2 to TRBJ1-2; D might be TRBD1 (5 bases). V lost 10 bases to trimming and J lost 4 bases, with 13 bases between them. The CDR3 has 12 amino acids. CDR1 is SGHTA and CDR2 is FQGNSA in the germline V gene.

This clonotype was counted only a few times. The chain joins TRBV29-1 to TRBJ1-1; 7 positions agree with TRBD1. The CDR3 is made up of 13 amino acids. The V gene end was trimmed by 7 bases and the J gene end by 4 bases; junction bases not matched to a gene: 9. Germline values: CDR1 SQVTM, CDR2 ANQGSEA. CDR3: CSGGGQYVTEAFF. The CDR3 DNA is TGCAGCGGGGGGGGACAGTATGTCACTGAAGCTTTCTTT.

The chain has TRBV7-2 and TRBJ2-7; D unresolved. Germline assignment: CDR1 SGHTA and CDR2 FQGNSA. This CDR3 has 14 residues. Trimming removed 1 base from V and 2 bases from J, with 9 bases in between. The CDR3 spells CASSLEGGPYEQYF. The DNA for the CDR3 is TGTGCCAGCAGCTTAGAGGGCGGACCCTACGAGCAGTACTTC.

This clonotype has just a few counts. The chain is built from TRBV20-1 and TRBJ2-7; TRBD1 aligns across 9 bases. Germline trimming cut 2 bases from V and 5 bases from J; bases unmatched to any gene: 7. Germline assignment: CDR1 DFQATT and CDR2 SNEGSKA (reference sequence). This CDR3 contains 14 residues. The CDR3 spells CSARPGQGFDEQYF. The CDR3 DNA reads as TGCAGTGCTAGACCGGGACAGGGTTTCGACGAGCAGTACTTC.

This clonotype was picked up a small number of times. The CDR3: CASSLKSPATGGNSPLHF. In nucleotides, the CDR3 is TGTGCCAGCAGCTTGAAATCCCCGGCGACAGGGGGAAATTCACCCCTCCACTTT. V and J are TRBV5-6 and TRBJ1-6, with TRBD1 matching 9 bases. Germline lookup yields CDR1 SGHDT and CDR2 YYEEEE. The CDR3 covers 18 residues. The junction had 12 bases not matched to a gene; V was cut back by 1 base and J by 7 bases.

This clonotype showed up many times. The chain has TRBV29-1 and TRBJ2-3; D may be TRBD2 (6 bases). The V end was cut by 1 base, the J end by 2 bases, with 13 bases between. The CDR3 loop spans 15 amino acids. Germline V gene data show CDR1 as SQVTM and CDR2 as ANQGSEA. CDR3 DNA: TGCAGCGTTGAAGGGAGGGGAGTACTCACAGATACGCAGTATTTT. As protein: CSVEGRGVLTDTQYF.

This clonotype came up many times. This sequence joins TRBV5-5 and TRBJ2-1; D is perhaps TRBD2 (5 bases). The CDR3 consists of 14 residues. The germline gives CDR1 SGHKS, CDR2 YYEKEE (reference sequence). Trimming removed 3 bases from V and 3 bases from J, with 10 bases in between. For the CDR3, the DNA is TGTGCCAGCAGCTCCGGGGATTACTACAATGAGCAGTTCTTC. It codes for CASSSGDYYNEQFF.

The chain uses TRBV9 and TRBJ2-3; D is ambiguous. CDR3 length: 16 residues. Germline V gene sequence: CDR1 SGDLS, CDR2 YYNGEE. Trimming removed 0 bases from V and 1 base from J, with 12 bases in between. CDR3 amino acids: CASSVAPSSRTDTQYF. CDR3 nucleotide sequence: TGTGCCAGCAGCGTAGCTCCCAGCTCCCGCACAGATACGCAGTATTTT.

V is TRBV12-3 or TRBV12-4 and J is TRBJ2-3; D is undetermined. Between the trimmed V and J ends, which lost 6 bases and 6 bases, there was a span of 16 bases. The CDR3 runs 14 residues. The CDR3 region has the DNA TGTGCCAGCAGCCGCGTCTCTCTCTGGGATACGCAGTATTTT. Protein product: CASSRVSLWDTQYF.

This clonotype was counted many times. The chain has TRBV3-1 and TRBJ2-1, with 13 bases fitting TRBD2. V shed 4 bases, J shed 6 bases, and the junction held 3 bases outside the gene matches. Germline assignment: CDR1 LGHDT and CDR2 YNNKEL (reference sequence). The CDR3 is 15 residues long. The CDR3 sequence: CASSRTSGRSNEQFF. In DNA form, the CDR3 reads TGTGCCAGCAGCCGGACTAGCGGGAGAAGCAATGAGCAGTTCTTC.

This clonotype was picked up a small number of times. The V gene is TRBV10-3, the J gene TRBJ2-7; tentative D call: TRBD1 (6 bases). Germline-derived CDR1 and CDR2 are ENHRY and SYGVKD. The V and J ends lost 3 bases and 4 bases respectively, with 10 bases between them. The CDR3 totals 13 residues. The CDR3 DNA is TGTGCCATCAGTGAAGGACAGCAGTACGAGCAGTACTTC. It specifies CAISEGQQYEQYF.

The rearrangement uses TRBV20-1 and TRBJ1-2; D uncertain. Germline values: CDR1 DFQATT, CDR2 SNEGSKA (reference sequence). The CDR3 length is 13 residues. Trimming left V 0 bases short and J 3 bases short, with 8 bases between. This CDR3 reads CSARDGRDYGYTF. The CDR3 DNA follows: TGCAGTGCTAGAGATGGACGGGACTATGGCTACACCTTC.

V usage is TRBV2 and J usage is TRBJ1-1; 9 bases map to TRBD1. Trimming cost V 6 bases and J 4 bases; bases outside gene matches: 6. The CDR3 loop spans 14 amino acids. CDR1 is SNHLY and CDR2 is FYNNEI in the germline V gene. The CDR3 protein is CASSEGQGVTEAFF. CDR3 bases: TGTGCCAGCAGCGAGGGACAGGGAGTCACTGAAGCTTTCTTT.

V gene TRBV10-3 combines with J gene TRBJ2-1; D possibly corresponds to TRBD2 (5 bases). Germline-derived CDR1 and CDR2 are ENHRY and SYGVKD. This CDR3 comprises 12 residues. The V gene lost 4 bases and the J gene lost 4 bases, with 5 bases spanning the gap. The CDR3 DNA sequence: TGTGCCATCAGTGGGACTTACAATGAGCAGTTCTTC. Encoded protein: CAISGTYNEQFF.

This clonotype was counted a few times. The CDR3 DNA is TGTGCCAGCAGTGCACGGCGGCAGTTTAATGAAAAACTGTTTTTT. Translation gives CASSARRQFNEKLFF. The gene calls are TRBV25-1 and TRBJ1-4; D uncertain. This CDR3 region has 15 residues. Germline CDR1 MGHDK, CDR2 SYGVNS. V dropped 4 bases and J dropped 4 bases, with 13 bases sitting between them.

This clonotype was counted many times. The rearrangement links TRBV20-1 to TRBJ1-2; 8 positions match TRBD1. Germline trimming cut 5 bases from V and 0 bases from J; bases unmatched to any gene: 5. This CDR3 region has 14 residues. Germline V gene sequence: CDR1 DFQATT, CDR2 SNEGSKA (reference sequence). CDR3 sequence: CSAWDRRANYGYTF. CDR3 nucleotide sequence: TGCAGTGCTTGGGACAGGCGTGCTAACTATGGCTACACCTTC.

This clonotype came up a few times. The genes are TRBV2 and TRBJ2-7; tentative D call: TRBD2 (6 bases). This CDR3 spans 14 amino acids. Germline values: CDR1 SNHLY, CDR2 FYNNEI. V dropped 8 bases and J dropped 4 bases, with 18 bases sitting between them. This CDR3 is CASAPGTLAYEQYF. DNA for the CDR3: TGTGCCAGCGCCCCCGGGACTTTAGCTTACGAGCAGTACTTC. Using reference TRBV2 and TRBJ2-7 for the parts outside the CDR3, the full variable domain is EPEVTQTPSHQVTQMGQEVILRCVPISNHLYFYWYRQILGQKVEFLVSFYNNEISEKSEIFDDQFSVERPDGSNFTLKIRSTKLEDSAMYFCASAPGTLAYEQYFGPGTRLTVT.

CDR3 DNA sequence: TGTGCCAGCAGCGTCCACAGGGTTTCTGGGGCCAACGTCCTGACTTTC. This translates into CASSVHRVSGANVLTF. The chain links TRBV9 to TRBJ2-6; TRBD1 is a possible D gene (6 bases). V lost 2 bases, J lost 1 base, and 10 bases lay in between. Germline CDR1 and CDR2: SGDLS and YYNGEE. The CDR3 consists of 16 residues.

A few counts support this clonotype. The chain links TRBV10-1 to TRBJ1-4, with 7 nucleotides matching TRBD1. The CDR3 has 16 amino acids. Losses at the gene ends were 3 bases for V and 5 bases for J; bases not matched to a gene: 9. From germline, CDR1 is WNHNN and CDR2 SYGVQD (reference sequence). The CDR3 reads CASSEDSGTANEKLFF. DNA for the CDR3: TGCGCCAGCAGTGAAGACTCCGGGACAGCGAATGAAAAACTGTTTTTT.

This clonotype appeared many times. The chain employs TRBV20-1 and TRBJ1-2, with a weak D call TRBD1 (5 bases). CDR3 size: 13 residues. V was shortened by 6 bases and J by 2 bases, with 13 bases between the two germline ends. The germline V gene has CDR1 DFQATT and CDR2 SNEGSKA (reference sequence). The CDR3 nucleotides are TGCAGTGCCCGGGACGGCATAAACTATGGCTACACCTTC. It codes for CSARDGINYGYTF.

This clonotype was counted ten times or more. V usage is TRBV27 and J usage is TRBJ1-2; TRBD1 agrees at 9 bases. Germline CDR1 and CDR2: MNHEY and SMNVEV (reference sequence). V was pared by 0 bases and J by 7 bases, with 6 bases of the junction left unmatched. The CDR3 sequence is 15 residues long. CDR3 protein: CASSLSGQGRGGYTF. CDR3 DNA sequence: TGTGCCAGCAGTTTATCTGGACAGGGGCGTGGTGGCTACACCTTC.

There are many counts of this clonotype. The chain uses TRBV7-2 and TRBJ2-2; possible D gene TRBD1, 5 bases. Trimming stripped 7 bases from V and 3 bases from J, with 12 bases between. Germline CDR1 is SGHTA and CDR2 is FQGNSA. The CDR3 sequence is 14 residues long. CDR3 nucleotides: TGTGCCAGCACCCCAGACAGTTACACCGGGGAGCTGTTTTTT. Protein sequence: CASTPDSYTGELFF.

This clonotype ranks as medium-sized. The rearrangement links TRBV28 to TRBJ2-3; 12 nucleotides align to TRBD2. This CDR3 has 17 residues. V dropped 2 bases and J dropped 1; count of bases not matched to a gene: 4. Germline V gives CDR1 MDHEN, CDR2 SYDVKM. The chain's CDR3 is CASSLLAGGPGTDTQYF. The DNA of the CDR3 is TGTGCCAGCAGTTTACTAGCGGGAGGGCCCGGCACAGATACGCAGTATTTT.